This T cell receptor (beta chain) appears in the sequencing data of a study of CD8 T cells in ankylosing spondylitis. The V gene lost 1 base and the J gene lost 3 bases, with 10 bases spanning the gap. CDR1 is PRHDT, CDR2 FYEKMQ, per germline (reference sequence). CDR3 length: 14 amino acids. This clonotype was observed a handful of times. TCRdb reanalysed the 5' RACE reads using MiXCR and keeps one entry per CDR3 protein. The data show hundreds of thousands of distinct CDR3 sequences, roughly 8.6% seen once. The chain joins TRBV13 to TRBJ2-7; D gene unclear. The sequencing input was blood, either unsorted or a sorted T cell fraction (not recorded which). This receptor was obtained from a male donor with ankylosing spondylitis or in good health (not recorded which). Here the CDR3 reads CASSLEARDYEQYF. The CDR3 DNA reads TGTGCCAGCAGCTTAGAGGCCAGAGACTACGAGCAGTACTTC.